The 8 T cell receptor beta chains below all came from one sample that was sequenced in a study of CD8+CD57+ T cells in acquired aplastic anemia. The use of genomic DNA as template underpinned the TCR beta VDJ and CDR3 profiling. Using its own MiXCR run on the reads, TCRdb lists one record per CDR3 protein. This sample has roughly 200,000 distinct CDR3 sequences, with under 65% found just once. Input material: sorted CD4+, CD8+, or CD8+CD57+ T cells (not recorded which) from PBMCs. These receptors were obtained from a human donor in good health.

As regards this clonotype: A much more abundant neighbour one base away suggests this may be a read error. The conserved phenylalanine or tryptophan is not found at the CDR3 terminus, so this likely reflects a read error. The chain combines TRBV28 with TRBJ1-2; no definite D call. This CDR3 has 12 amino acids. The germline V and J ends were trimmed by 6 bases and 4 bases, with 9 bases remaining between them. Germline CDR1 is MDHEN and CDR2 is SYDVKM. CDR3 loop: CASSAGLYGYTL. For the CDR3, the DNA is TGTGCCAGCAGCGCAGGCCTCTATGGCTACACCCTC.

The count of this clonotype is one. One junction end disagrees with the germline gene, perhaps due to a read error. The chain links TRBV24-1 to TRBJ2-7; TRBD2 matches at 7 bases. Germline V gene data show CDR1 as KGHDR and CDR2 as SFDVKD. The CDR3 is 14 residues long. CDR3 sequence reads: CASSPRTRLYEQYF. In DNA form, the CDR3 reads TGTGCCAGCAGTCCACGGACTAGGCTCTACGAGCAGTACTTC.

This chain connects TRBV10-3 to TRBJ1-2, with D possibly TRBD1 on 6 matching bases. This CDR3 is built from 15 residues. V was trimmed by 8 bases and J by 6 bases, leaving 22 bases between them. Germline V gene lookup returns CDR1 ENHRY and CDR2 SYGVKD. The CDR3 loop reads CAIGSQGRSRDGYTF. For the CDR3, the DNA is TGTGCCATCGGGTCACAGGGAAGGAGTAGGGATGGCTACACCTTC.

This clonotype was seen only once. J is TRBJ2-7 and V is TRBV6-6, with D perhaps matching TRBD2 (6 bases). The V end lost 5 bases, the J end lost 5 bases, and 16 bases lay between the germline ends. Per germline, CDR1 MNHNY and CDR2 SVGAGI (reference sequence). CDR3 length: 14 residues. CDR3 in DNA: TGTGCCAGCAGTAATCCTCTAGCGTTCCACGAGCAGTACTTC. Amino acid sequence: CASSNPLAFHEQYF.

The sample holds a few counts of this clonotype. V and J are TRBV4-1 and TRBJ2-1; possibly TRBD1 or TRBD2 for D (6 bases each). The germline V and J ends were trimmed by 0 bases and 3 bases, with 18 bases remaining between them. The CDR3 totals 18 residues. Germline-derived CDR1 and CDR2 are MGHRA and YSYEKL. The CDR3 DNA follows: TGCGCCAGCAGCCAAGAAGGGGGGTGGATAGCGGACTACAATGAGCAGTTCTTC. It codes for CASSQEGGWIADYNEQFF.

This clonotype was counted a few times. The chain joins TRBV28 to TRBJ2-1; 10 bases are shared with TRBD2. Per the germline V gene, CDR1 is MDHEN and CDR2 is SYDVKM. CDR3 length: 15 residues. Trimming at V came to 1 base and at J to 4 bases, leaving 1 base not matched to a gene. The CDR3 nucleotides read TGTGCCAGCAGTTTATCTAGCGGGAGTTACAATGAGCAGTTCTTC. The encoded protein is CASSLSSGSYNEQFF.

The rearrangement links TRBV19 to TRBJ1-4; 7 nucleotides agree with TRBD1. The CDR3 extends over 15 amino acids. The trim removed 9 bases at V and 4 bases at J, leaving 11 bases unmatched. In germline, CDR1 is LNHDA, CDR2 SQIVND (reference sequence). CDR3 loop: CARQTPGGINEKLFF. The CDR3, as DNA: TGTGCCAGGCAGACACCAGGGGGGATTAATGAAAAACTGTTTTTT.

This chain links TRBV29-1 with TRBJ2-3; TRBD1 might be the D (5 bases). The CDR3 has 13 residues. Germline values: CDR1 SQVTM, CDR2 ANQGSEA. The germline V and J ends were trimmed by 6 bases and 2 bases, with 12 bases remaining between them. The CDR3 region has the DNA TGCAGCGTCGCGACAGCCTTCACAGATACGCAGTATTTT. Protein sequence: CSVATAFTDTQYF.